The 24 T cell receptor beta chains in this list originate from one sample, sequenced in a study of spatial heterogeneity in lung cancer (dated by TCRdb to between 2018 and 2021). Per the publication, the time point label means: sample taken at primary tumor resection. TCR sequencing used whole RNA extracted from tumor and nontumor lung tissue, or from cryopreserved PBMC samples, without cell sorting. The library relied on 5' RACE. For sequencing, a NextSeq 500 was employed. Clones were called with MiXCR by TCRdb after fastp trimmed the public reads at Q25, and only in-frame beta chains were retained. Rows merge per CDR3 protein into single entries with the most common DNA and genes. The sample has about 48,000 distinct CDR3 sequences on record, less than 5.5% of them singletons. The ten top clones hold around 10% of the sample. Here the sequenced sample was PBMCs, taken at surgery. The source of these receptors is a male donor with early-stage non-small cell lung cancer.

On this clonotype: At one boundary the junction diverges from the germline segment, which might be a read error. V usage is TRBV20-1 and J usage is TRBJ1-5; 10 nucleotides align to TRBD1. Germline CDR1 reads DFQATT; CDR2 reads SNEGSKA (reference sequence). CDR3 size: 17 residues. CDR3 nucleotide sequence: TGCAGTGCCGCCGGGACAGGGGCCCTCTATAGCAGTCAGCCCCAGCATTTT. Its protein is CSAAGTGALYSSQPQHF.

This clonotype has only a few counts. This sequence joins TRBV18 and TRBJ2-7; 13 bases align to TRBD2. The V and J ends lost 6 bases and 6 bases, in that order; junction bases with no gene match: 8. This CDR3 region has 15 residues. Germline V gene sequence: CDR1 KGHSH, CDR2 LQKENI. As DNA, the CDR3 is TGTGCCAGCTCGCGGGGACTAGCGGGACCGCCCGAGCAGTACTTC. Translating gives CASSRGLAGPPEQYF.

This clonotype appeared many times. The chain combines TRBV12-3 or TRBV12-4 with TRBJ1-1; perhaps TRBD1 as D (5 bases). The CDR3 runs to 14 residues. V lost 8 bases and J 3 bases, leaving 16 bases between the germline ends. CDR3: CASVPGLRYTEAFF. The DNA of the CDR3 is TGTGCCAGCGTTCCGGGGCTGAGGTACACTGAAGCTTTCTTT.

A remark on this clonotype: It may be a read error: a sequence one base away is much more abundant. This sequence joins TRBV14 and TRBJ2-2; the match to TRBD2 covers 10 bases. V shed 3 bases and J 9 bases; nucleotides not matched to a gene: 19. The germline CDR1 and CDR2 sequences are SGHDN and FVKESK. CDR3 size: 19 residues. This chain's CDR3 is CASSQIVKREGPWTRELFF. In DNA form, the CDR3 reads TGTGCCAGCAGCCAGATAGTAAAGCGGGAGGGCCCTTGGACCAGGGAGCTGTTTTTT.

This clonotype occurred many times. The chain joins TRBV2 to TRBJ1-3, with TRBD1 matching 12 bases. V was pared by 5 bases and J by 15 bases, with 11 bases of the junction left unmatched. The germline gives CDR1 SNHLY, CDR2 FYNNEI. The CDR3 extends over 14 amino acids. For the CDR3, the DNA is TGTGCCAGCAGTCCCGGGACAGGGGGCCTCTCGGAATATTTT. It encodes CASSPGTGGLSEYF.

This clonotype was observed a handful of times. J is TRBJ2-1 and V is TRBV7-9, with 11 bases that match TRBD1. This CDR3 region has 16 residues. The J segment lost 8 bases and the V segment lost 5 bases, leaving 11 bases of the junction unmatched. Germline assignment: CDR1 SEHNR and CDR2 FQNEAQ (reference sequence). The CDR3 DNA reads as TGTGCCAGCAGCCATAAGGACAGGGGGCGAGTCGATGAGCAGTTCTTC. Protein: CASSHKDRGRVDEQFF. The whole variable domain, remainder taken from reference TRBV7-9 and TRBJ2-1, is DTGVSQNPRHKITKRGQNVTFRCDPISEHNRLYWYRQTLGQGPEFLTYFQNEAQLEKSRLLSDRFSAERPKGSFSTLEIQRTEQGDSAMYLCASSHKDRGRVDEQFFGPGTRLTVL.

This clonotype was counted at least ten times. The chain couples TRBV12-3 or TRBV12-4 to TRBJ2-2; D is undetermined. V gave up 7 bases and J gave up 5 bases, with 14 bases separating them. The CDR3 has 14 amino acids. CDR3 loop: CASTTIPGTGELFF. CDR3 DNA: TGTGCCAGCACCACCATCCCCGGGACCGGGGAGCTGTTTTTT.

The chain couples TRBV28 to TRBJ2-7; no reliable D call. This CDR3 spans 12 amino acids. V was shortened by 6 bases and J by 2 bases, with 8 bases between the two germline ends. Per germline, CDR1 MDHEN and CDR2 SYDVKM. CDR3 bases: TGTGCCAGCAGCCCCCACCCCTACGAGCAGTACTTC. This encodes CASSPHPYEQYF.

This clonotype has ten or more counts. In DNA, the CDR3 is TGTGCCAGCAGCCCTACAGGGGGCGGCGAGACCCAGTACTTC. It encodes CASSPTGGGETQYF. The V call is TRBV9, the J call TRBJ2-5; TRBD1 agrees at 9 bases. Germline trimming cut 4 bases from V and 5 bases from J; bases unmatched to any gene: 6. The CDR3 spans 14 residues. The V gene's germline CDR1 is SGDLS and CDR2 YYNGEE.

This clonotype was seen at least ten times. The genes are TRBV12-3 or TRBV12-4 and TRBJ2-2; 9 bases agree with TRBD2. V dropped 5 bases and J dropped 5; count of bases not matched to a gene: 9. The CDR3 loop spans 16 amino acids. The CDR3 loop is CASSPLAGVRTGELFF. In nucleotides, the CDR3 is TGTGCCAGCAGTCCATTAGCGGGAGTGAGAACCGGGGAGCTGTTTTTT.

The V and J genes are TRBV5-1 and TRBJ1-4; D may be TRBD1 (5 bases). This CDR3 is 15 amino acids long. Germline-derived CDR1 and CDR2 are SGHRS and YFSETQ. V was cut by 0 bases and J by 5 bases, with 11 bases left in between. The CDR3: CASSLERDPNEKLFF. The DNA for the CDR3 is TGCGCCAGCAGCTTGGAGCGGGACCCAAATGAAAAACTGTTTTTT.

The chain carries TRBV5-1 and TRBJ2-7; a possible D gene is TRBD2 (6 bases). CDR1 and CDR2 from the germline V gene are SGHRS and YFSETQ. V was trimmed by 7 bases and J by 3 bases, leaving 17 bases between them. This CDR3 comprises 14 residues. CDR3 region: CASQVGGPYYEQYF. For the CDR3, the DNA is TGCGCCAGCCAAGTCGGGGGTCCGTACTACGAGCAGTACTTC.

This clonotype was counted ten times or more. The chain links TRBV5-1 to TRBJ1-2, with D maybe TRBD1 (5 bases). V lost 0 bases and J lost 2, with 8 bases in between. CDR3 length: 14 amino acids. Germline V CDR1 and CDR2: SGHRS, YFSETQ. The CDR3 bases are TGCGCCAGCAGCTTGGTGGGACGGAACTATGGCTACACCTTC. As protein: CASSLVGRNYGYTF.

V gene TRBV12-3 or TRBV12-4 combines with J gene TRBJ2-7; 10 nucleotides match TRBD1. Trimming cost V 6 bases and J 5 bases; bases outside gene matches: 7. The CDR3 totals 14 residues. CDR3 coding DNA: TGTGCCAGCAGAGCTGGGACAGGGGACCACGAGCAGTACTTC. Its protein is CASRAGTGDHEQYF.

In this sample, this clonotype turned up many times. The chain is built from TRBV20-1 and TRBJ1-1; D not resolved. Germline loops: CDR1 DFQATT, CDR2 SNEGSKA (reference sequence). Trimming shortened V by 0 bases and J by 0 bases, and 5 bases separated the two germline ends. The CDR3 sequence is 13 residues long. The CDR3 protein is CSAREDLNTEAFF. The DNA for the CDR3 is TGCAGTGCTAGAGAAGACCTGAACACTGAAGCTTTCTTT.

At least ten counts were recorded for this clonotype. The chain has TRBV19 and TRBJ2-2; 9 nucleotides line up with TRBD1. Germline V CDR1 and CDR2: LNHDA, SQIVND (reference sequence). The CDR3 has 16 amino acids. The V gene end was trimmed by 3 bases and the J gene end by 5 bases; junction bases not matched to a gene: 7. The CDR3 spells CASSIMGQGTTGELFF. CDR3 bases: TGTGCCAGTAGTATCATGGGACAGGGAACAACCGGGGAGCTGTTTTTT.

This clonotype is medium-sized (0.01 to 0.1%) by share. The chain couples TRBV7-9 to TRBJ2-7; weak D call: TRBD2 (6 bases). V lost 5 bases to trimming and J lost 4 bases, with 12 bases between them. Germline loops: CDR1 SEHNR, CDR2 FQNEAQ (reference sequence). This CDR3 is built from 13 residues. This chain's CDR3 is CASSPRGPYEQYF. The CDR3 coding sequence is TGTGCCAGCAGCCCGCGGGGCCCATACGAGCAGTACTTC. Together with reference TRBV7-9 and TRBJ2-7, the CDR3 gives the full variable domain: DTGVSQNPRHKITKRGQNVTFRCDPISEHNRLYWYRQTLGQGPEFLTYFQNEAQLEKSRLLSDRFSAERPKGSFSTLEIQRTEQGDSAMYLCASSPRGPYEQYFGPGTRLTVT.

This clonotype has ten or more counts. Here the CDR3 DNA reads TGTGCCAGCCGCAGGGGGAACACTGAAGCTTTCTTT. Translating it yields CASRRGNTEAFF. The gene calls are TRBV6-6 and TRBJ1-1; maybe TRBD1 (6 bases). The germline gives CDR1 MNHNY, CDR2 SVGAGI (reference sequence). The CDR3 totals 12 residues. V was pared by 8 bases and J by 1 base, with 8 bases between.

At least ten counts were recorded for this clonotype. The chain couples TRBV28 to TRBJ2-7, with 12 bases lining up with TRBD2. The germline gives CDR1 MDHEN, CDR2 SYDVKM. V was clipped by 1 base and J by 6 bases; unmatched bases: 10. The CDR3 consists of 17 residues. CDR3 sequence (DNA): TGTGCCAGCAGTTTATATGTAGCTAGCGGGAGGGCCGGCGAGCAGTACTTC. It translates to CASSLYVASGRAGEQYF.

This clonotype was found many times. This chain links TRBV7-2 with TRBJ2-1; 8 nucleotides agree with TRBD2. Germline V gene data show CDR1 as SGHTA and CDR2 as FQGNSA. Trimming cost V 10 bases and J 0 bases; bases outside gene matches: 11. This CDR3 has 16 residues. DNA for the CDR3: TGTGCCACCTCGGGGGGGGGACCCAGCTCCTACAATGAGCAGTTCTTC. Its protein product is CATSGGGPSSYNEQFF.

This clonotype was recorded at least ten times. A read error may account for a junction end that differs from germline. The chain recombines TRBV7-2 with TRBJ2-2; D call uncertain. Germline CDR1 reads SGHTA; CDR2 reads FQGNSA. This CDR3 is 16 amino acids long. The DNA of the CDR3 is TGTGTCAGCAGCTTAGATCGGCAGGATGACACCGGGGAGCTGTTTTTT. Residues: CVSSLDRQDDTGELFF. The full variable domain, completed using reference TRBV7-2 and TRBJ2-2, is GAGVSQSPSNKVTEKGKDVELRCDPISGHTALYWYRQSLGQGLEFLIYFQGNSAPDKSGLPSDRFSAERTGGSVSTLTIQRTQQEDSAVYLCVSSLDRQDDTGELFFGEGSRLTVL.

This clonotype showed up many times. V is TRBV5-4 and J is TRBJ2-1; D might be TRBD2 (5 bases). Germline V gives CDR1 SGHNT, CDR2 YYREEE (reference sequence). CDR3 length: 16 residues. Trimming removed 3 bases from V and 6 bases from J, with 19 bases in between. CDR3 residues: CASSSDGLRAGNEQFF. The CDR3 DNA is TGTGCCAGCAGCTCCGACGGACTTCGGGCGGGCAATGAGCAGTTCTTC.

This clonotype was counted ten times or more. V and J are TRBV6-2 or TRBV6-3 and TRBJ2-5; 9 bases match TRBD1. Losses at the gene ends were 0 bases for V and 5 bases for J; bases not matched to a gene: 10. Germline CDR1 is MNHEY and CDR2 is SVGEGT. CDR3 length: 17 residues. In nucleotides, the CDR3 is TGTGCCAGCAGTTACTCGATTCTCACAGGGGGCGAGGAGACCCAGTACTTC. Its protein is CASSYSILTGGEETQYF.

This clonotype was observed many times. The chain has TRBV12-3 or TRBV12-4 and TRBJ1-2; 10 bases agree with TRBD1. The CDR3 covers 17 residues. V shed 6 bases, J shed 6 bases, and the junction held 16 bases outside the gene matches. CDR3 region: CASRTRQGARIINGYTF. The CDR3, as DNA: TGTGCCAGCAGAACCCGACAGGGGGCGCGAATCATCAATGGCTACACCTTC.